The 9 T cell receptor beta chains below come from one sample, sequenced in a study of blood T cell repertoires in COVID-19. Using immunoSEQ multiplex PCR, the repertoire was profiled, and TCRdb retains in-frame clones only, with some absent. This sample has 250,000 to 400,000 clones, with roughly nine tenths found just once. The sample taken for sequencing was PBMCs or T cells enriched from blood (not recorded which). The receptor set was obtained from a man between 60 and 70 years old who had recovered from COVID-19.

The chain links TRBV7-2 to TRBJ1-4; 7 nucleotides align to TRBD1. Germline CDR1 reads SGHTA; CDR2 reads FQGNSA. Trimming cost V 0 bases and J 0 bases; bases outside gene matches: 7. CDR3 length equals 18 residues. This CDR3 is CASSLAAGGRATNEKLFF. As DNA, the CDR3 is TGTGCCAGCAGCTTAGCGGCAGGGGGACGAGCAACTAATGAAAAACTGTTTTTT. Drawing the rest from reference TRBV7-2 and TRBJ1-4, the complete variable domain is GAGVSQSPSNKVTEKGKDVELRCDPISGHTALYWYRQSLGQGLEFLIYFQGNSAPDKSGLPSDRFSAERTGGSVSTLTIQRTQQEDSAVYLCASSLAAGGRATNEKLFFGSGTQLSVL.

The chain couples TRBV3-1 (or the pseudogene TRBV3-2) to TRBJ2-2; 11 bases fit TRBD2. Germline V gene lookup returns CDR1 LGHDT and CDR2 YNNKEL (reference sequence). Trimming removed 6 bases from V and 6 bases from J; junction bases left unmatched: 12. The CDR3 sequence is 17 residues long. The CDR3 loop reads CASSPTLSGRASGELFF. The CDR3 nucleotides read TGTGCCAGCAGTCCGACCCTTAGCGGGAGGGCCTCCGGGGAGCTGTTTTTT.

This chain uses TRBV7-9 with TRBJ1-3; no clear D. V was pared by 2 bases and J by 0 bases, with 5 bases between. Looked up from germline, CDR1 is SEHNR and CDR2 is FQNEAQ (reference sequence). The CDR3 length is 14 residues. CDR3 sequence (DNA): TGTGCCAGCAGCTTAAGCTACTCTGGAAACACCATATATTTT. This sequence encodes CASSLSYSGNTIYF.

V and J are TRBV11-2 and TRBJ2-1, with 12 bases matching TRBD2. Germline CDR1 and CDR2: SGHAT and FQNNGV. The length of the CDR3 is 17 residues. After removal of 5 bases from V and 8 bases from J, the junction contained 13 bases not matched to a gene. The CDR3 spells CASSPIKTSGSWDEQFF. The CDR3 DNA reads TGTGCCAGCAGCCCGATTAAGACTAGCGGGAGTTGGGATGAGCAGTTCTTC.

The chain carries TRBV5-1 and TRBJ2-1; 7 bases map to TRBD2. Looked up from germline, CDR1 is SGHRS and CDR2 is YFSETQ. The trim removed 0 bases at V and 8 bases at J, leaving 8 bases unmatched. The CDR3 runs to 15 residues. The CDR3 sequence: CASSLEWGGSDEQFF. The CDR3 DNA follows: TGCGCCAGCAGCTTGGAATGGGGCGGGAGCGATGAGCAGTTCTTC.

This sequence joins TRBV6-5 and TRBJ2-1, with 8 bases identical to TRBD1. The germline CDR1 and CDR2 sequences are MNHEY and SVGAGI. V was pared by 7 bases and J by 1 base, with 6 bases of the junction left unmatched. The CDR3 is 15 residues long. The CDR3 sequence: CASIFGTGSYNEQFF. As DNA, the CDR3 is TGTGCCAGCATTTTCGGGACAGGTTCCTACAATGAGCAGTTCTTC.

The chain joins TRBV6-5 to TRBJ2-3; the match to TRBD2 covers 9 bases. Trimming at V came to 6 bases and at J to 3 bases, leaving 7 bases not matched to a gene. The CDR3 has 15 amino acids. Germline V gene lookup returns CDR1 MNHEY and CDR2 SVGAGI. CDR3: CASRLAGESTDTQYF. The CDR3 coding sequence is TGTGCCAGCAGGTTAGCGGGAGAATCGACAGATACGCAGTATTTT.

This clone appeared once. The chain employs TRBV28 and TRBJ2-2; 8 positions agree with TRBD2. CDR1 and CDR2 from the germline V gene are MDHEN and SYDVKM. V shed 7 bases, J shed 9 bases, and the junction held 10 bases outside the gene matches. The CDR3 contains 14 residues. This CDR3 is CASTLTSGHRELFF. The CDR3 coding sequence is TGTGCCAGCACCCTCACTAGCGGACACCGGGAGCTGTTTTTT.

This chain joins TRBV6-5 and TRBJ1-1; 7 nucleotides align to TRBD1. The V gene's germline CDR1 is MNHEY and CDR2 SVGAGI. Losses at the gene ends were 0 bases for V and 10 bases for J; bases not matched to a gene: 5. This CDR3 is built from 13 residues. CDR3 sequence (DNA): TGTGCCAGCAGTTACTCTTCTTCAGGGGGAGCTTTCTTT. Translated, it gives CASSYSSSGGAFF.